These T cell receptor beta chains were read from a single sample in a study of CD8 T cells in Susac syndrome. TCRdb re-called the immunoSEQ multiplex PCR reads with MiXCR, one entry per CDR3 protein. This table has roughly 89,000 distinct CDR3 sequences, about 95% appearing once. Input material: CD8+ T cells from PBMCs. These receptors were taken from a human donor with Susac syndrome. Both conserved end residues are part of each CDR3. D genes are given only for firm matches. Rows give clone size only sometimes, using once, few, many, or a class for an expanded clone.

clone_size d_call j_call v_call cdr3_nt cdr3_aa
. . TRBJ2-1 TRBV6-5 TGTGCCAGCAGTTGGGCAGGTCCCAATGAGCAGTTCTTC CASSWAGPNEQFF
. . TRBJ2-1 TRBV2 TGTGCCAGCAGTGAGGGTGAGAAGGTGGGGCAGTTCTTC CASSEGEKVGQFF
few . TRBJ2-2 TRBV6-1 TGTGCCAGCAAGGAGTCCGACACCGGGGAGCTGTTTTTT CASKESDTGELFF
. . TRBJ1-1 TRBV20-1 TGCAGTGCTAGCCTGGGGGCTTTCTTT CSASLGAFF
once . TRBJ1-5 TRBV7-7 TGTGCTAGCAGCTTAAATCAGCCCCAGCATTTT CASSLNQPQHF
once TRBD2 TRBJ2-3 TRBV11-2 TGTGCCAGCAGCTTAGCTGCGGGGGAAGATACGCAGTATTTT CASSLAAGEDTQYF
. . TRBJ1-1 TRBV15 TGTGCCACCAGCAGAGAGGGTGACGGTGCTGAAGCTTTCTTT CATSREGDGAEAFF
. . TRBJ2-3 TRBV20-1 TGCAGTGCTCCTTTTTCAGATACGCAGTATTTT CSAPFSDTQYF
once . TRBJ2-1 TRBV7-9 TGTGCCAGCAGCACGCGGTACAATGAGCAGTTCTTC CASSTRYNEQFF
. . TRBJ1-1 TRBV27 TGTGCCAGCAGACCGGGCGGTGGGGTCGGCGGAGCTTTCTTT CASRPGGGVGGAFF
. . TRBJ2-2 TRBV30 TGTGCCTGGGCAACCTTCAACACCGGGGAGCTGTTTTTT CAWATFNTGELFF
few . TRBJ2-1 TRBV6-2/TRBV6-3 TGTGCCAGCAGTTTTACCTCCCAGGGCAATGAGCAGTTCTTC CASSFTSQGNEQFF
. . TRBJ2-7 TRBV20-1 TGCAGTGCTAGAGGGGGGGGCAGGGGCGAGCAGTACTTC CSARGGGRGEQYF
. . TRBJ2-3 TRBV9 TGTGCCAGCAGCGTAGGTCCGAAAACTAGCACAGATACGCAGTATTTT CASSVGPKTSTDTQYF
. . TRBJ2-3 TRBV12-3/TRBV12-4 TGTGCCAGCACCCATGTGGGCACAGATACGCAGTATTTT CASTHVGTDTQYF
. . TRBJ1-4 TRBV28 TGTGCCAGCAGACCCCAGGCAACTAATGAAAAACTGTTTTTT CASRPQATNEKLFF
. . TRBJ1-1 TRBV11-1 TGTGCCAGCAGCTTCCGGGGGAGGAACACTGAAGCTTTCTTT CASSFRGRNTEAFF
. . TRBJ2-1 TRBV11-2 TGTGCCAGCAGCTTAGGTTCCGCTGGGCAGTTCTTC CASSLGSAGQFF
. . TRBJ2-3 TRBV5-1 TGCGCCAGCACTGCGGAAAGCACAGATACGCAGTATTTT CASTAESTDTQYF
. TRBD1 TRBJ2-1 TRBV7-2 TGTGCCAGCAGCTTATTAGGGACAGTGTTCAATGAGCAGTTCTTC CASSLLGTVFNEQFF
. . TRBJ2-1 TRBV12-5 TGTGCTAGTGGTTTACCGGGAGTCCGCAATGAGCAGTTCTTC CASGLPGVRNEQFF
. . TRBJ2-4 TRBV9 TGTGCCAGCAGCGTAGATGGAGGGGCAGCCAAAAACATTCAGTACTTC CASSVDGGAAKNIQYF
. TRBD1 TRBJ2-3 TRBV29-1 TGCAGCGTTGATACAGGGGGCGCCACAGATACGCAGTATTTT CSVDTGGATDTQYF
. TRBD2 TRBJ2-1 TRBV9 TGTGCCAGCAGCGGACTAGCGGGGGGTCACAATGAGCAGTTCTTC CASSGLAGGHNEQFF
. . TRBJ2-2 TRBV6-5 TGTGCCAGCAGTTTACACCTGAACACCGGGGAGCTGTTTTTT CASSLHLNTGELFF
. . TRBJ2-7 TRBV6-6 TGTGCCAGCAGTTATCGCCCGGGGCCGGACGAGCAGTACTTC CASSYRPGPDEQYF
once . TRBJ2-7 TRBV27 TGTGCCAGCAGTTCACTACAGGGAAACTACGAGCAGTACTTC CASSSLQGNYEQYF
. . TRBJ2-3 TRBV5-6 TGTGCCAGCAGCTTAGTGGGGGAGGCAGATACGCAGTATTTT CASSLVGEADTQYF
. TRBD1 TRBJ2-3 TRBV5-4 TGTGCCAGCAGCATATACCCCGACAGGGCAGCCTTCACAGATACGCAGTATTTT CASSIYPDRAAFTDTQYF
. . TRBJ1-1 TRBV5-4 TGTGCCAGCAGCAACACAAGACAGGTGAACACTGAAGCTTTCTTT CASSNTRQVNTEAFF
once . TRBJ2-1 TRBV29-1 TGCAGCGTTTCGGGGGACTCCCGACTAAATGAGCAGTTCTTC CSVSGDSRLNEQFF
. . TRBJ1-3 TRBV4-1 TGCGCCAGCAGCCAAGTTTACAAACTCAACACCATATATTTT CASSQVYKLNTIYF
. . TRBJ1-6 TRBV4-1 TGCGCCAGCAGCCAAGATTCGGGGTTTGGTTCACCCCTCCACTTT CASSQDSGFGSPLHF
once . TRBJ1-1 TRBV9 TGTGCCAGCAGCCCCCGGACGAACACTGAAGCTTTCTTT CASSPRTNTEAFF
. . TRBJ1-1 TRBV19 TGTGCCAGTAGTTTACTCCAGAACACTGAAGCTTTCTTT CASSLLQNTEAFF
once TRBD1 TRBJ2-7 TRBV6-1 TGTGCCAGCAGCCCTCGTGAGGGACAGGGACTCCCCGAGCAGTACTTC CASSPREGQGLPEQYF
once . TRBJ1-1 TRBV20-1 TGCAGTGCTAGAGTAGTAACGCTAGTTTTGCCGAACACTGAAGCTTTCTTT CSARVVTLVLPNTEAFF
. . TRBJ2-1 TRBV5-1 TGCGCCAGCAGCCTGTCGACAGTGAATGAGCAGTTCTTC CASSLSTVNEQFF
. . TRBJ1-2 TRBV6-5 TGTGCCAGCAGCCAGGTCCGTCTCTATGGCTACACCTTC CASSQVRLYGYTF
. . TRBJ2-1 TRBV20-1 TGCAGTGCCCCCAGGGGGGGAAGAACTATCTCCTACAATGAGCAGTTCTTC CSAPRGGRTISYNEQFF
few . TRBJ2-3 TRBV4-1 TGCGCCAGCAGCCAAGAGGCAGATACGCAGTATTTT CASSQEADTQYF
. . TRBJ2-1 TRBV4-1 TGCGCCAGCAGCTTGCCGGGTGATGGGCAGTTCTTC CASSLPGDGQFF
. . TRBJ2-7 TRBV3-1 TGTGCCAGCAGCCAAGCAGTTACGGACGAGCAGTACTTC CASSQAVTDEQYF
once TRBD2 TRBJ2-7 TRBV4-2 TGTGCCAGCAGCCTCGGGACTAGCGGACATCCAACCTACGAGCAGTACTTC CASSLGTSGHPTYEQYF
. . TRBJ1-1 TRBV20-1 TGCAGTGCTCCCTACCCGGGACAAATGAACACTGAAGCTTTCTTT CSAPYPGQMNTEAFF
. . TRBJ2-5 TRBV25-1 TGTGCCAGCAGTGAACCTAGACTCCCCTCGACAGAGACCCAGTACTTC CASSEPRLPSTETQYF
. . TRBJ2-1 TRBV27 TGTGCCAGCAGTTTATCCCCAGGAGGGGACTACAATGAGCAGTTCTTC CASSLSPGGDYNEQFF
. . TRBJ2-1 TRBV19 TGTGCCAGTAGTATTGGGTACAATGAGCAGTTCTTC CASSIGYNEQFF
. . TRBJ1-5 TRBV7-2 TGTGCCAGCAGCTGGCACCGTAGCAATCAGCCCCAGCATTTT CASSWHRSNQPQHF
. . TRBJ2-3 TRBV7-3 TGTGCCAGCAGCTTATGGGAATCAGATACGCAGTATTTT CASSLWESDTQYF
. . TRBJ1-5 TRBV9 TGTGCCAGCAGCGTAGATGGTGTGAGCAATCAGCCCCAGCATTTT CASSVDGVSNQPQHF
. . TRBJ2-2 TRBV7-9 TGTGCCAGCAGCTTATTCAGGGGAGGAACCGGGGAGCTGTTTTTT CASSLFRGGTGELFF